The table lists the clone carrying this TCR beta chain with a count of one. Terminally differentiated effector memory CD45RA+ cells were left out of the naive CD8 fraction, which was CD45RO-negative and positively selected for CCR7. V shed 6 bases, J shed 7 bases, and the junction held 14 bases outside the gene matches. The CDR3 is made up of 17 amino acids. Germline values: CDR1 MNHEY, CDR2 SMNVEV (reference sequence). The record originates from a study of shared clonotypes between healthy human individuals. Using immunoSEQ multiplex PCR, the repertoire was profiled, and TCRdb retains in-frame clones only, with some absent. The table records about 2.1 million clones, 80% to 95% of them present only once.

The receptor comes from a man aged 18-30 years in good health. Some clones in this sample may be carry-over from other donors' samples. The sequenced sample was naive CD8+ T cells from PBMCs. V and J are TRBV27 and TRBJ2-1, with 11 bases aligning to TRBD2. This CDR3 is CASSTIPGLAAGNEQFF. The CDR3 nucleotides are TGTGCCAGCAGCACCATTCCGGGACTAGCGGCTGGGAATGAGCAGTTCTTC.